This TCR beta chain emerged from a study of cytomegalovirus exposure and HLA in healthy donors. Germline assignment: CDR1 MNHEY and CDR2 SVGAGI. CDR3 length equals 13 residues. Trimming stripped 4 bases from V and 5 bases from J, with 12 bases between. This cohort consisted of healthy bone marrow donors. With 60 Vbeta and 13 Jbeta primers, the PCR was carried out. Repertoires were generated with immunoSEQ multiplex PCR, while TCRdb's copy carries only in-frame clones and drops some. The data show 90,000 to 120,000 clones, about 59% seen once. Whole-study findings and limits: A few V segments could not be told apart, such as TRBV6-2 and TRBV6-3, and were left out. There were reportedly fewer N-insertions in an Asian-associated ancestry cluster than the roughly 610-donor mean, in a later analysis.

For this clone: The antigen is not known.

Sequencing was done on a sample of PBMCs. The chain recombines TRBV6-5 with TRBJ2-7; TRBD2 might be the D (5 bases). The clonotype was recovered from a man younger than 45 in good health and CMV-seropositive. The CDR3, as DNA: TGTGCCAGCAGTTGGGCGGGTGAGGACGAGCAGTACTTC. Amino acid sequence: CASSWAGEDEQYF.